The TCR beta chain under discussion was sequenced for a study of blood T cell repertoires in COVID-19. Losses at the gene ends were 5 bases for V and 4 bases for J; bases not matched to a gene: 11. The CDR3 consists of 16 residues. Germline CDR1 SGHAT, CDR2 FQNNGV. Study processing details: Amplifying reference gene primers gave estimates of nucleated cell counts. Measured with immunoSEQ multiplex PCR; TCRdb has only the in-frame clones, and not every one. Clone size and the V and J calls come from that table; the DNA yielded D and trimming. The table shows about 210,000 clones, with around four fifths occurring only once.

Sequencing was performed on PBMCs or T cells enriched from blood (not recorded which). The chain couples TRBV11-2 to TRBJ2-5, with 9 bases matching TRBD2. This receptor was obtained from a man in his forties who had recovered from COVID-19. In DNA form, the CDR3 reads TGTGCCAGCAGCCCGTGGGCGGGGGGGCCAGGAGAGACCCAGTACTTC. This translates into CASSPWAGGPGETQYF.